The present T cell receptor (beta chain) was sequenced within a study of blood T cell repertoires in COVID-19. Turning to the study itself: The United States, Italy and Spain provided the acute and convalescent COVID-19 samples.

The Seattle patients joined while their infection was active and were tracked longitudinally afterward. V lost 5 bases to trimming and J lost 3 bases; unmatched junction nucleotides: 1. The CDR3 totals 13 residues. Germline V gene lookup returns CDR1 SGHTA and CDR2 FQGTGA. The method was immunoSEQ multiplex PCR; TCRdb's version includes in-frame clones alone and lacks a portion of them. The sample includes around 76,000 clones, about 80% seen only once; the top ten take approximately 6.9%. Sequencing used peripheral blood. The sequence derives from a man aged 25-45 years with COVID-19, enrolled during active disease. This chain uses TRBV7-3 with TRBJ2-7, with 10 bases fitting TRBD2. The CDR3 reads CASSPSGSYEQYF. DNA of the CDR3: TGTGCCAGCAGCCCTAGCGGGAGCTACGAGCAGTACTTC.